This TCR beta chain is from a study of blood T cell repertoires in COVID-19. Study details: Collection of acute and convalescent COVID-19 samples took place in the United States, Italy and Spain. Sources were T cells, B-cell-depleted T cells, or PBMCs; the material itself was cDNA or gDNA.

This CDR3 comprises 14 residues. Germline V CDR1 and CDR2: MNHNS, SASEGT. The V end was cut by 1 base, the J end by 2 bases, with 9 bases between. Original analysis: Estimated nucleated cell counts came from reference gene primer amplification. Using immunoSEQ multiplex PCR, the repertoire was profiled, and TCRdb retains in-frame clones only, with some absent. V and J calls and clone size are as listed in that table; D and trimming were resolved from the DNA. Among 200,000 or so clones listed, less than 90% were seen once. The chain is built from TRBV6-1 and TRBJ2-7, with a tentative D call TRBD1 (5 bases). Sequenced sample: peripheral blood. This TCR came from a man between 65 and 85 years old with acute or convalescent COVID-19. The CDR3 DNA reads TGTGCCAGCAGTGAAGTTGACAGAGCCTACGAGCAGTACTTC. It is translated as CASSEVDRAYEQYF.